The 28 T cell receptor beta chains in this list originate from one sample, sequenced in a study of tissue T cells after allogeneic stem cell transplantation. Assay: immunoSEQ multiplex PCR; the TCRdb copy retains only in-frame clones and omits some. The sample comprises some 47,000 clones, around 72% of which are singletons, and around 0.52% rests with the top ten. The source material was sorted cells pooled from one or two spleens. The source is a pool of C57BL/6 mice in good health.

Details on this clone: The genes are named according to mouse. The read gets to within 1 residue of the CDR3 end, and the germline J gene fills in the rest. V and J are TRBV4 and TRBJ2-3; D is possibly TRBD2 (6 bases). Germline V gene sequence: CDR1 LGHDT, CDR2 YNNKQL (reference sequence). Trimming removed 3 bases at V and 0 bases at J, with 7 bases between. There are 14 residues in the CDR3. This CDR3 reads CASSYWGSAETLYF. The covered CDR3 bases are TGTGCCAGCAGCTACTGGGGAAGTGCAGAAACGCTGTAT.

Comment on this clone: Gene labels here are mouse ones. The read comes to an end 1 residue before the CDR3 does, leaving the germline J gene to fill in the end. The rearrangement links TRBV13-3 to TRBJ1-2, with TRBD1 matching over 9 bases. V lost 3 bases, J lost 0 bases, and 0 bases stayed unmatched. The CDR3 has 14 amino acids. CDR1 and CDR2 from the germline V gene are NNHDY and SYVADS. The covered CDR3 bases are TGTGCCAGCAGTGGGGACAGGGCAAACTCCGACTACACC. The encoded protein is CASSGDRANSDYT. The entire CDR3 protein is CASSGDRANSDYTF.

About this clone: Mouse germline and gene names are used. With the read ending 1 residue before the CDR3 end, the germline J gene is used to fill in that end. V usage is TRBV5 and J usage is TRBJ2-1; 12 nucleotides agree with TRBD2. V trimming: 2 bases; J trimming: 3 bases; junction bases outside the gene matches: 2. Germline CDR1 LGHNA, CDR2 YNLKQL (reference sequence). The CDR3 loop spans 16 amino acids. The CDR3 is CASSQLDWGGYAEQFF. The part of the CDR3 DNA that was read is TGTGCCAGCAGCCAACTGGACTGGGGGGGCTATGCTGAGCAGTTC.

This clone was seen more than once but under ten times. Gene names and germline refer to mouse. The read terminates 1 residue before the CDR3 end, so the remaining end is supplied by the germline J gene. The J gene is TRBJ2-7, the V gene TRBV13-2, with D tentatively TRBD1 or TRBD2 (6 bases each). V was cut by 0 bases and J by 7 bases, with 11 bases left in between. Germline assignment: CDR1 NNHNN and CDR2 SYGAGS (reference sequence). The CDR3 is made up of 13 amino acids. The CDR3 region is CASGDARGREQYF. CDR3 bases read: TGTGCCAGCGGTGATGCCCGGGGGCGAGAACAGTAC.

This clone showed up just a few times. Germline and genes here are mouse. The DNA ends 1 residue before the CDR3 does, and the rest of the CDR3 is filled in from the germline J gene. This chain links TRBV13-3 with TRBJ2-7; 9 nucleotides align to TRBD2. The J segment lost 0 bases and the V segment lost 3 bases, leaving 1 base of the junction unmatched. The CDR3 has 14 amino acids. Germline CDR1 NNHDY, CDR2 SYVADS. This CDR3 is CASSGTGDSYEQYF. The sequenced part of the CDR3 DNA is TGTGCCAGCAGTGGGACTGGGGACTCCTATGAACAGTAC.

The sample holds a few counts of this clone. Gene names follow the mouse nomenclature. The read ends 1 residue shy of where the CDR3 ends; the end is completed using the germline J gene. The chain has TRBV13-3 and TRBJ2-7; 9 bases line up with TRBD2. CDR1 is NNHDY and CDR2 is SYVADS in the germline V gene. With V trimmed by 2 bases and J by 4 bases, 4 bases remained unmatched. The CDR3 is made up of 14 amino acids. CDR3: CASSEGWGGYEQYF. The covered CDR3 bases are TGTGCCAGCAGTGAGGGCTGGGGGGGGTATGAACAGTAC.

Details on this clone: Gene names denote mouse genes. The read comes to an end 1 residue before the CDR3 does, leaving the germline J gene to fill in the end. The chain is built from TRBV15 and TRBJ1-4; 7 bases are a match to TRBD1. This CDR3 region has 13 residues. The V and J ends lost 10 bases and 1 base, in that order; junction bases with no gene match: 3. CDR1 and CDR2 (germline): SGHND, FRSKSL. The part of the CDR3 DNA that was read is TGTGCCACCGGGGACAGTTCCAACGAAAGATTATTT. Protein sequence: CATGDSSNERLF. The whole CDR3 protein is CATGDSSNERLFF.

Note on this clone: Genes and germline come from the mouse. The read ends 1 residue early relative to the CDR3; the germline J gene fills the gap. V and J are TRBV13-3 and TRBJ1-2, with D hard to call. Between the trimmed V and J ends, which lost 3 bases and 3 bases, there was a span of 9 bases. The CDR3 length is 13 residues. The germline V gene encodes CDR1 NNHDY and CDR2 SYVADS. The CDR3 here is CASSGSKYSDYTF. Partial CDR3 DNA: TGTGCCAGCAGTGGGTCAAAATACTCCGACTACACC.

As to this clone: The listed genes are named as in mouse. The CDR3 region is CASGEVSANSDYTF. CDR3 DNA (partial): TGTGCCAGCGGTGAAGTCAGTGCAAACTCCGACTACACC. The J gene is TRBJ1-2, the V gene TRBV13-2; D remains ambiguous. The read finishes 1 residue shy of the CDR3 end, and the germline J gene is used to complete it. The CDR3 has 14 residues. V lost 2 bases and J 0 bases, leaving 8 bases between the germline ends. Looked up from germline, CDR1 is NNHNN and CDR2 is SYGAGS (reference sequence).

This clone was seen just once. Genes here carry mouse names. Read sequence stops 1 residue before the CDR3 end, and the germline J gene provides the missing end. The gene calls are TRBV12-1 and TRBJ1-2, with 7 bases matching TRBD1. This CDR3 contains 14 residues. The germline CDR1 and CDR2 sequences are SGHSN and HYEKVE. With V trimmed by 0 bases and J by 3 bases, 3 bases remained unmatched. The chain's CDR3 is CASSLRQGDSDYTF. The CDR3 DNA, read in part, is TGTGCCAGCTCTCTCCGACAGGGAGACTCCGACTACACC.

This clone was detected only once. Mouse gene names and germline throughout. Coverage ceases 1 residue before the CDR3 finishes, and the germline J gene fills in the end. The V call is TRBV5, the J call TRBJ1-6; the D gene is possibly TRBD1 (6 bases). TRBJ1-6 is noted as an ORF with a role that remains uncertain. The CDR3 runs to 16 residues. V lost 4 bases and J lost 0, with 10 bases in between. Germline CDR1 LGHNA, CDR2 YNLKQL (reference sequence). The covered CDR3 bases are TGTGCCAGCAGCCCTCAGGGGTATTCCTATAATTCGCCCCTCTAC. Translated: CASSPQGYSYNSPLY. The entire CDR3 reads CASSPQGYSYNSPLYF.

Regarding this clone: Gene names denote mouse genes. The sequenced fragment ends 1 residue before the CDR3 boundary, so the rest is inferred from the germline J gene. The rearrangement joins TRBV29 to TRBJ2-5, with D tentatively TRBD1 (5 bases). The CDR3 runs to 13 residues. V was trimmed by 4 bases and J by 1 base, leaving 6 bases between them. Germline assignment: CDR1 MSHET and CDR2 SYDVDS. The part of the CDR3 DNA that was read is TGTGCTAGCAGTTCCAGGGACCAAGACACCCAGTAC. Protein sequence: CASSSRDQDTQY. The full CDR3 reads CASSSRDQDTQYF.

About this clone itself: Here the gene names and germline are mouse. The chain's CDR3 is CASSVGLGGNYAEQFF. Partial CDR3 DNA: TGTGCCAGCAGTGTGGGACTGGGGGGAAACTATGCTGAGCAGTTC. The chain links TRBV13-3 to TRBJ2-1, with 12 bases that match TRBD2. The CDR3 end is not reached by the read, which stops 1 residue before it; the germline J gene fills it in. Germline CDR1 NNHDY, CDR2 SYVADS. This CDR3 has 16 amino acids. Trimming took 3 bases from V and 1 from J; bases not matched to a gene: 2.

Note on this clone: The genes and germline here are from mouse. CDR3 bases read: TGTGGTGCTAGCTGGGCTAACTATGCTGAGCAGTTC. Translated: CGASWANYAEQF. The entire CDR3 sequence reads CGASWANYAEQFF. The chain recombines TRBV20 with TRBJ2-1; maybe TRBD2 (5 bases). The CDR3 extends 1 residue past the end of the read, so its final part is completed from the germline J gene. The CDR3 consists of 13 residues. The V gene's germline CDR1 is GFQATS and CDR2 STVNSAI. V lost 3 bases and J 0 bases, leaving 6 bases between the germline ends.

Of note for this clone: Each gene name is a mouse one. The CDR3 extends 1 residue past the end of the read, so its final part is completed from the germline J gene. This chain uses TRBV2 with TRBJ2-5, with a tentative D call TRBD2 (6 bases). V gave up 2 bases and J gave up 4 bases, with 10 bases separating them. The length of the CDR3 is 14 residues. Per germline, CDR1 LGHNA and CDR2 YSYQKL. The CDR3 here is CASSQLGTKDTQYF. The sequenced part of the CDR3 DNA is TGTGCCAGCAGCCAACTGGGGACTAAAGACACCCAGTAC.

Regarding this clone: Each gene name is a mouse one. From the germline J gene comes the end of the CDR3, since the read stops 1 residue before it. The chain links TRBV2 to TRBJ2-1; 10 bases are a match to TRBD2. The CDR3 covers 17 residues. The V segment lost 1 base and the J segment 0 bases; nucleotides outside the gene matches: 3. CDR1 LGHNA and CDR2 YSYQKL come from the germline V gene. This CDR3 reads CASSQAGTGDNYAEQFF. The sequenced part of the CDR3 DNA is TGTGCCAGCAGCCAAGCCGGGACTGGGGATAACTATGCTGAGCAGTTC.

This clone was observed a single time. Genes and germline are mouse. The sequence runs out 1 residue before the end of the CDR3; the remainder is reconstructed from the germline J gene. V gene TRBV4 combines with J gene TRBJ1-6, with D uncertain. TRBJ1-6 is an ORF, with its function uncertain. Germline lookup yields CDR1 LGHDT and CDR2 YNNKQL (reference sequence). V lost 4 bases and J lost 2, with 6 bases in between. The CDR3 totals 14 residues. CDR3 DNA (partial): TGTGCCAGCAGCTTTGGGACCTATAATTCGCCCCTCTAC. Protein sequence: CASSFGTYNSPLY. The whole CDR3 reads CASSFGTYNSPLYF.

Concerning this clone itself: The genes and germline here are from mouse. The read terminates 1 residue before the CDR3 end, so the remaining end is supplied by the germline J gene. The V and J genes are TRBV5 and TRBJ1-4; tentatively, D is TRBD1 (5 bases). This CDR3 comprises 14 residues. Germline CDR1 and CDR2: LGHNA and YNLKQL (reference sequence). Trimming removed 0 bases from V and 3 bases from J, with 5 bases in between. CDR3 region: CASSQDRANERLFF. The covered CDR3 bases are TGTGCCAGCAGCCAAGACAGGGCCAACGAAAGATTATTT.

For this clone: The genes and germline here are from mouse. The read ends 1 residue before the CDR3 terminus; that terminus is restored from the germline J gene. The chain uses TRBV13-2 and TRBJ1-1; unclear D gene. With 2 bases removed from V and 1 base from J, the gap between germline ends came to 3 bases. The germline CDR1 and CDR2 sequences are NNHNN and SYGAGS (reference sequence). This CDR3 contains 12 residues. CDR3: CASGEGNTEVFF. The sequenced CDR3 bases are TGTGCCAGCGGTGAAGGGAACACAGAAGTCTTC.

About this clone itself: Mouse gene names and germline throughout. The read ends 1 residue shy of where the CDR3 ends; the end is completed using the germline J gene. The rearrangement joins TRBV12-2 to TRBJ2-7, with 11 bases that match TRBD2. CDR1 and CDR2 from the germline V gene are SGHLS and HYDKME. The CDR3 covers 15 residues. Losses at the gene ends were 4 bases for V and 6 bases for J; bases not matched to a gene: 10. CDR3 DNA, as far as it was read: TGTGCCAGCTCCCCCACTGGGGGGGCGCTCGTTGAACAGTAC. It yields the protein CASSPTGGALVEQY. The full CDR3 protein is CASSPTGGALVEQYF.

Remarks on this clone: Each gene name is a mouse one. The read is 1 residue too short to cover the CDR3 end, so that end is filled in from the germline J gene. The J gene is TRBJ2-7, the V gene TRBV13-1; 8 bases are shared with TRBD1. Germline V gives CDR1 NSHNY, CDR2 SYGAGN. J gave up 3 bases and V 5 bases, and 4 bases lay outside the gene matches. The CDR3 is 13 residues long. The sequenced part of the CDR3 DNA is TGTGCCAGCAGGTCGACAGGGGTCTATGAACAGTAC. Translated: CASRSTGVYEQY. The CDR3, in full, reads CASRSTGVYEQYF.

As regards this clone: Mouse germline and gene names are used. Sequencing ends 1 residue short of the CDR3 end; the germline J gene provides the rest. V usage is TRBV16 and J usage is TRBJ2-4, with 9 bases aligning to TRBD2. The V gene end was trimmed by 6 bases and the J gene end by 5 bases; junction bases not matched to a gene: 6. Germline loops: CDR1 SGHSA, CDR2 FRNQAP. This CDR3 is 14 amino acids long. The CDR3 is CASSQLGGGNTLYF. The sequenced CDR3 bases are TGTGCAAGCAGTCAGCTGGGGGGGGGAAACACCTTGTAC.

Concerning this clone itself: The gene names given are mouse names. The read finishes 1 residue shy of the CDR3 end, and the germline J gene is used to complete it. This rearrangement joins TRBV12-1 to TRBJ1-1; D is possibly TRBD1 (5 bases). From germline, CDR1 is SGHSN and CDR2 HYEKVE. This CDR3 spans 14 amino acids. The germline V and J ends were trimmed by 2 bases and 0 bases, with 9 bases remaining between them. The sequenced part of the CDR3 DNA is TGTGCCAGCTCTCGGACACATGCAAACACAGAAGTCTTC. This encodes CASSRTHANTEVF. The complete CDR3 protein is CASSRTHANTEVFF.

About this clone: Each gene name is a mouse one. Other DNA sequences from this sample encode an identical CDR3 as well. CDR3 sequence: CASSLGLGGAYAEQFF. The part of the CDR3 DNA that was read is TGTGCCAGCTCTCTGGGACTGGGGGGGGCCTATGCTGAGCAGTTC. The rearrangement links TRBV12-1 to TRBJ2-1, with 13 bases matching TRBD2. The read falls 1 residue short of the CDR3 end, and the missing part is taken from the germline J gene. The germline V gene encodes CDR1 SGHSN and CDR2 HYEKVE. CDR3 length: 16 residues. Losses at the gene ends were 1 base for V and 3 bases for J; bases not matched to a gene: 2. The whole variable domain, filled in from reference TRBV12-1 and TRBJ2-1, reads DSGVVQSPRHIIKEKGGRSVLTCIPISGHSNVVWYQQTLGKELKFLIQHYEKVERDKGFLPSRFSVQQFDDYHSEMNMSALELEDSAMYFCASSLGLGGAYAEQFFGPGTRLTVL.

This clone was found a few times. The genes and germline here are from mouse. The CDR3 end falls 1 residue outside the read, so it is completed with the germline J gene. The J gene is TRBJ1-4, the V gene TRBV3; 8 bases line up with TRBD1. Germline loops: CDR1 SNHLY, CDR2 FYNGKV (reference sequence). This CDR3 region has 13 residues. V gave up 5 bases and J gave up 7 bases; unmatched junction bases: 3. CDR3 residues: CASSQGAAERLFF. The sequenced part of the CDR3 DNA is TGTGCCAGCAGCCAGGGGGCTGCCGAAAGATTATTT.

Comment on this clone: Genes and germline are mouse. The CDR3 is cut off 1 residue early in the read; its end comes from the germline J gene. The chain joins TRBV15 to TRBJ1-4; 9 bases align to TRBD1. The ends lost 6 bases at V and 7 bases at J; junction bases unmatched: 9. Germline loops: CDR1 SGHND, CDR2 FRSKSL. The CDR3 consists of 15 residues. CDR3: CASRNPGQGFERLFF. The CDR3 DNA, read in part, is TGTGCCAGCAGAAATCCGGGACAGGGATTCGAAAGATTATTT. Supplemented by reference TRBV15 and TRBJ1-4, the full variable domain reads DAGVTQTPRHEVAEKGQTIILKCEPVSGHNDLFWYRQTKIQGLELLSYFRSKSLMEDGGAFKDRFKAEMLNSSFSTLKIQPTEPKDSAVYLCASRNPGQGFERLFFGHGTKLSVL.

On this clone: The genes are named according to mouse. The missing CDR3 end, 1 residue past where the read stops, is filled in from the germline J gene. The gene calls are TRBV31 and TRBJ1-5, with no clear D. CDR1 and CDR2 (germline): GKSSPN, SITVG. The V end was cut by 1 base, the J end by 0 bases, with 4 bases between. There are 13 residues in the CDR3. The CDR3 sequence: CAWSQNNNQAPLF. The CDR3 DNA, read in part, is TGTGCCTGGAGTCAAAATAACAACCAGGCTCCGCTT.

Points on this clone: These gene names are mouse names. The sequenced fragment ends 1 residue before the CDR3 boundary, so the rest is inferred from the germline J gene. V is TRBV15 and J is TRBJ2-4, with a tentative D call TRBD2 (6 bases). Germline lookup yields CDR1 SGHND and CDR2 FRSKSL. This CDR3 contains 14 residues. Trimming cost V 5 bases and J 0 bases, with 9 bases left between them. The DNA read from the CDR3 is TGTGCCAGCAGTCCGGGGGGTAGTCAAAACACCTTGTAC. It codes for CASSPGGSQNTLY. The full CDR3 is CASSPGGSQNTLYF. Drawing the rest from reference TRBV15 and TRBJ2-4, the complete variable domain is DAGVTQTPRHEVAEKGQTIILKCEPVSGHNDLFWYRQTKIQGLELLSYFRSKSLMEDGGAFKDRFKAEMLNSSFSTLKIQPTEPKDSAVYLCASSPGGSQNTLYFGAGTRLSVL.